This entry lists 18 T cell receptor beta chains sequenced from one sample in a study of blood T cell repertoires in COVID-19. Produced via immunoSEQ multiplex PCR; TCRdb's table is partial and in-frame only. The sample has approximately 140,000 clones; just under 85% are singletons. Sequencing input: peripheral blood. All receptors derive from a woman in her thirties or forties with active or convalescent COVID-19.

V gene TRBV6-7 combines with J gene TRBJ1-3; D is uncertain. TRBV6-7 is sorted into the ORF group, with uncertain function. The CDR3 is 19 amino acids. V was clipped by 2 bases and J by 0 bases, with 20 bases between them. This CDR3 reads CASSYPQRQTLCSGNTIYF. The CDR3 nucleotides are TGTGCCAGCAGTTACCCACAAAGACAAACTCTTTGCTCTGGAAACACCATATATTTT.

The chain recombines TRBV18 with TRBJ2-5; D possibly corresponds to TRBD2 (5 bases). This CDR3 has 15 amino acids. The V end lost 0 bases, the J end lost 5 bases, and 13 bases lay between the germline ends. Germline V gene data show CDR1 as KGHSH and CDR2 as LQKENI. The CDR3 spells CASSPPRGSLETQYF. DNA for the CDR3: TGTGCCAGCTCACCACCAAGAGGGAGTCTGGAGACCCAGTACTTC.

This clone was counted a few times. This sample includes further DNA sequences coding for the same CDR3. This chain connects TRBV28 to TRBJ2-7, with 9 bases fitting TRBD2. This CDR3 comprises 15 residues. The V and J ends lost 2 bases and 2 bases, in that order; junction bases with no gene match: 4. The V gene's germline CDR1 is MDHEN and CDR2 SYDVKM. CDR3 residues: CASSLAAGGTYEQYF. CDR3 DNA: TGTGCCAGCAGTTTAGCCGCGGGGGGGACCTACGAGCAGTACTTC.

This clone was recorded a few times. The chain uses TRBV7-2 and TRBJ1-2; a possible D gene is TRBD1 (5 bases). Trimming shortened V by 5 bases and J by 5 bases, and 12 bases separated the two germline ends. This CDR3 contains 13 residues. CDR1 and CDR2 (germline): SGHTA, FQGNSA. The CDR3 nucleotides are TGTGCCAGCAGCCCTCTAGGGGCTTATGGCTACACCTTC. Translating gives CASSPLGAYGYTF.

The chain couples TRBV5-1 to TRBJ2-5; 7 bases agree with TRBD2. Trimming removed 0 bases from V and 2 bases from J; junction bases left unmatched: 10. This CDR3 has 17 residues. Germline CDR1 and CDR2: SGHRS and YFSETQ. DNA for the CDR3: TGCGCCAGCAGCTTGGGAGCTAGCGGCCTGCTACAAGAGACCCAGTACTTC. This translates into CASSLGASGLLQETQYF.

The CDR3 region has the DNA TGTGCCTGGAGTACTCCTACACGACTATTGCACACCATATATTTT. Protein: CAWSTPTRLLHTIYF. The chain recombines TRBV30 with TRBJ1-3; D unclear. V was clipped by 2 bases and J by 8 bases, with 19 bases between them. Per the germline V gene, CDR1 is GTSNPN and CDR2 is SVGIG (reference sequence). The CDR3 length is 15 residues.

The J gene is TRBJ1-2, the V gene TRBV30; D is perhaps TRBD1 (6 bases). V lost 4 bases to trimming and J lost 8 bases, with 11 bases between them. This CDR3 comprises 11 residues. CDR1 GTSNPN and CDR2 SVGIG come from the germline V gene (reference sequence). CDR3 loop: CAWTRQAGYTF. In DNA, the CDR3 is TGTGCCTGGACCCGACAGGCCGGCTACACCTTC.

This clone was seen a few times. The CDR3 protein is CASSLTADGYTF. CDR3 coding DNA: TGCGCCAGCAGCTTAACTGCGGATGGCTACACCTTC. This rearrangement joins TRBV5-1 to TRBJ1-2, with D unresolved. This CDR3 region has 12 residues. Germline V gene lookup returns CDR1 SGHRS and CDR2 YFSETQ. V lost 2 bases and J lost 6, with 8 bases in between. The complete variable domain, with remaining parts taken from reference TRBV5-1 and TRBJ1-2, reads KAGVTQTPRYLIKTRGQQVTLSCSPISGHRSVSWYQQTPGQGLQFLFEYFSETQRNKGNFPGRFSGRQFSNSRSEMNVSTLELGDSALYLCASSLTADGYTFGSGTRLTVV.

The gene calls are TRBV7-9 and TRBJ2-1; TRBD2 agrees at 13 bases. With 5 bases clipped from V and 6 bases from J, the junction kept 4 bases outside the gene matches. Germline loops: CDR1 SEHNR, CDR2 FQNEAQ (reference sequence). The CDR3 contains 15 residues. Here the CDR3 reads CASSPTSGGANEQFF. The CDR3 DNA sequence: TGTGCCAGCAGCCCAACTAGCGGGGGGGCCAATGAGCAGTTCTTC.

The chain has TRBV3-1 (or the pseudogene TRBV3-2) and TRBJ1-1; D uncertain. CDR1 is LGHDT and CDR2 is YNNKEL in the germline V gene (reference sequence). Trimming took 3 bases from V and 0 from J, leaving 14 bases between them. The CDR3 contains 16 residues. As DNA, the CDR3 is TGTGCCAGCAGCCATGGGCAGGCCATCATGAACACTGAAGCTTTCTTT. This translates into CASSHGQAIMNTEAFF.

This rearrangement joins TRBV21-1 to TRBJ1-5; the table's D call, TRBD1, has no DNA check behind it. TRBV21-1 is termed a pseudogene. The CDR3 is 16 amino acids. DNA for the CDR3: TGTGCCAGCAGCATACAGGCGCTCGCTTGCAATCAGCCCCAGCATTTT. This gives the protein CASSIQALACNQPQHF.

This clone was counted at least ten times. The V gene is TRBV28, the J gene TRBJ2-7, with 8 nucleotides matching TRBD1. The V and J ends lost 7 bases and 3 bases, in that order; junction bases with no gene match: 8. This CDR3 has 14 amino acids. Germline CDR1 MDHEN, CDR2 SYDVKM. The CDR3 spells CASNVQGAYYEQYF. CDR3 DNA sequence: TGTGCCAGCAACGTCCAGGGGGCCTACTACGAGCAGTACTTC.

The chain couples TRBV19 to TRBJ1-2, with 7 bases that match TRBD1. CDR3 length: 17 amino acids. V lost 2 bases to trimming and J lost 2 bases; unmatched junction nucleotides: 11. The germline V gene encodes CDR1 LNHDA and CDR2 SQIVND (reference sequence). The CDR3 region is CASSIRSGQGVNYGYTF. In DNA form, the CDR3 reads TGTGCCAGTAGTATAAGGAGTGGGCAGGGGGTCAACTATGGCTACACCTTC.

V is TRBV30 and J is TRBJ1-1; D ambiguous. CDR1 and CDR2 (germline): GTSNPN, SVGIG (reference sequence). The V end was cut by 1 base, the J end by 4 bases, with 13 bases between. The CDR3 has 14 residues. The CDR3 region is CAWSGGWTSTEAFF. Written as DNA, the CDR3 is TGTGCCTGGAGTGGCGGGTGGACGAGCACTGAAGCTTTCTTT.

The chain carries TRBV28 and TRBJ2-1; weak D call: TRBD1 (5 bases). Germline loops: CDR1 MDHEN, CDR2 SYDVKM. The CDR3 spans 14 residues. The germline V and J ends were trimmed by 6 bases and 5 bases, with 14 bases remaining between them. CDR3 residues: CASRVGQGNNEQFF. The DNA for the CDR3 is TGTGCCAGCAGGGTCGGGCAGGGAAACAATGAGCAGTTCTTC.

The genes are TRBV24-1 and TRBJ2-1; TRBD1 agrees at 12 bases. Germline values: CDR1 KGHDR, CDR2 SFDVKD. The CDR3 runs 16 residues. Unmatched junction bases numbered 4, after V lost 2 bases and J lost 6 bases. The DNA of the CDR3 is TGTGCCACCAGTGATTCCGGGACAGGGGGCTTCAATGAGCAGTTCTTC. It is translated as CATSDSGTGGFNEQFF.

This clone was detected a few times. The CDR3 bases are TGCGCCAGCAGCCAGGTAGACAGGGAGAACTATGGCTACACCTTC. This encodes CASSQVDRENYGYTF. The gene calls are TRBV4-1 and TRBJ1-2; 7 bases align to TRBD1. V was clipped by 3 bases and J by 2 bases; unmatched bases: 6. Germline CDR1 and CDR2: MGHRA and YSYEKL. This CDR3 has 15 amino acids.

The genes are TRBV6-6 and TRBJ1-2, with a weak D call TRBD1 (6 bases). CDR3 length: 14 amino acids. Trimming pared 5 bases from V and 2 bases from J, leaving 12 bases between. Germline-derived CDR1 and CDR2 are MNHNY and SVGAGI (reference sequence). This chain's CDR3 is CASSPPRGNYGYTF. CDR3 nucleotides: TGTGCCAGCAGTCCCCCGAGGGGGAACTATGGCTACACCTTC.